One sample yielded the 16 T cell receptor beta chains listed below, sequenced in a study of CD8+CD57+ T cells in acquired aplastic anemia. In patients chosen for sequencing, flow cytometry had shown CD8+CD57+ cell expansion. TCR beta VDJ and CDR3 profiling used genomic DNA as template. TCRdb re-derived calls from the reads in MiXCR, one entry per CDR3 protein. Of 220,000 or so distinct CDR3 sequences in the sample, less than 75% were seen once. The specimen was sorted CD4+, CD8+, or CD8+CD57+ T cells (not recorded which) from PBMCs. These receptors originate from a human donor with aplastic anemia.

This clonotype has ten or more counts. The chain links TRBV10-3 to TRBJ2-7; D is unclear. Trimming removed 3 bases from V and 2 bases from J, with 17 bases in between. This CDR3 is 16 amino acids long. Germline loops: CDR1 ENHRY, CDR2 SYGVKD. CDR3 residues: CAISEPSRTETYEQYF. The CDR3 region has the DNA TGTGCCATCAGTGAACCGAGTAGGACGGAGACCTACGAGCAGTACTTC.

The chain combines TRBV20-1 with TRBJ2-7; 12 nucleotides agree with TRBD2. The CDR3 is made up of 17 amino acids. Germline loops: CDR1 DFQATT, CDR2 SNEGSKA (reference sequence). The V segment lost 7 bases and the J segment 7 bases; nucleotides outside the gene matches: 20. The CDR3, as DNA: TGCAGTGTCCCGTCCGGATCGACTAGCGGGAGACGGTGGGAGCAGTACTTC. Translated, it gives CSVPSGSTSGRRWEQYF.

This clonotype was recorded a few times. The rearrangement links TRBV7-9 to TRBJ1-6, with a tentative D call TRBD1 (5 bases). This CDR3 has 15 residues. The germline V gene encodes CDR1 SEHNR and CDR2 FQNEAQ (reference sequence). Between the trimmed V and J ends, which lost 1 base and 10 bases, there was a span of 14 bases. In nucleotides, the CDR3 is TGTGCCAGCAGCTTAGTTGGGCAGGGAAGGTCACCCCTCCACTTT. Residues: CASSLVGQGRSPLHF.

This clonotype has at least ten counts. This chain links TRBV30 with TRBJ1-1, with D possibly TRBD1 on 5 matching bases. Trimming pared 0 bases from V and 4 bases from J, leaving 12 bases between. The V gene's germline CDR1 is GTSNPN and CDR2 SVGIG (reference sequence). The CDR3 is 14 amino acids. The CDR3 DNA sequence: TGTGCCTGGAGTGTAATTCCAGGGAGCACTGAAGCTTTCTTT. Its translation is CAWSVIPGSTEAFF. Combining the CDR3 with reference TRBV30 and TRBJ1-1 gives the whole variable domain SQTIHQWPATLVQPVGSPLSLECTVEGTSNPNLYWYRQAAGRGLQLLFYSVGIGQISSEVPQNLSASRPQDRQFILSSKKLLLSDSGFYLCAWSVIPGSTEAFFGQGTRLTVV.

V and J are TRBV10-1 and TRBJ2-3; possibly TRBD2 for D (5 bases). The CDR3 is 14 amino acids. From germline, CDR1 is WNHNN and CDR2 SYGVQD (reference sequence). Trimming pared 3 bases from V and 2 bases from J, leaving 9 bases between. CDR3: CASSDGESTDTQYF. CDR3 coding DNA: TGCGCCAGCAGTGACGGGGAATCCACAGATACGCAGTATTTT.

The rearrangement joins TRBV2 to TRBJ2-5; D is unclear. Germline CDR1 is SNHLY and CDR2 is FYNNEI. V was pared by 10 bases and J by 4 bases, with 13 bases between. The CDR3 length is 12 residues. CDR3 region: CANPKATETQYF. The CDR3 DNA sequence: TGTGCCAATCCGAAGGCCACAGAGACCCAGTACTTC.

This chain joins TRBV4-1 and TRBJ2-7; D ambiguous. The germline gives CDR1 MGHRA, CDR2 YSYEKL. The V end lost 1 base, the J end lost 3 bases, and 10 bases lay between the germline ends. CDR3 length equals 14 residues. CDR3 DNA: TGCGCCAGCAGCCAAGGTTCTTCCCTCTACGAGCAGTACTTC. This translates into CASSQGSSLYEQYF.

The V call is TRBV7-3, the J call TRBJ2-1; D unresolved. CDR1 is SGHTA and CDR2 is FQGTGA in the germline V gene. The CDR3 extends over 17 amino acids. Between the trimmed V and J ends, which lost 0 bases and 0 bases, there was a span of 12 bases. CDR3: CASSLTLGESSYNEQFF. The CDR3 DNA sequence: TGTGCCAGCAGCTTAACGTTGGGCGAAAGCTCCTACAATGAGCAGTTCTTC.

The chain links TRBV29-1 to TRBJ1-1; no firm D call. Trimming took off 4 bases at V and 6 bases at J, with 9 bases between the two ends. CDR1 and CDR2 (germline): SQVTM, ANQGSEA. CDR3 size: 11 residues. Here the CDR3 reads CSVVSGSEAFF. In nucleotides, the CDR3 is TGCAGCGTTGTATCCGGGTCTGAAGCTTTCTTT.

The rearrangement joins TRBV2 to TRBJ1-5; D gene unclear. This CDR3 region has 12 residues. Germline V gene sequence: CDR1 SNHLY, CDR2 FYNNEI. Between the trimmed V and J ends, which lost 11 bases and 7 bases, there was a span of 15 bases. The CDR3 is CASSRLVQPQHF. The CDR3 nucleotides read TGTGCCTCCAGCCGGCTAGTGCAGCCCCAGCATTTT. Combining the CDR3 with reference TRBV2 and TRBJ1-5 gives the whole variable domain EPEVTQTPSHQVTQMGQEVILRCVPISNHLYFYWYRQILGQKVEFLVSFYNNEISEKSEIFDDQFSVERPDGSNFTLKIRSTKLEDSAMYFCASSRLVQPQHFGDGTRLSIL.

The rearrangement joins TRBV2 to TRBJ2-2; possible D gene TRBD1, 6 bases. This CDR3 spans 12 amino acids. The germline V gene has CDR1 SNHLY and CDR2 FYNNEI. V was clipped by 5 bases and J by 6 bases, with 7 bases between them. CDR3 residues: CASSTGSGELFF. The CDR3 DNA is TGTGCCAGCAGTACAGGGTCCGGGGAGCTGTTTTTT.

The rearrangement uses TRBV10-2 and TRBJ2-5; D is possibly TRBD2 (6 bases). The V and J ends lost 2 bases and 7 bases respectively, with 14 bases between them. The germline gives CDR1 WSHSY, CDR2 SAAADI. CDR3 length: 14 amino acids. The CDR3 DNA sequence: TGCGCCAGCAGTGAGCCTAGGTCCGGGGGGACCCAGTACTTC. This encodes CASSEPRSGGTQYF.

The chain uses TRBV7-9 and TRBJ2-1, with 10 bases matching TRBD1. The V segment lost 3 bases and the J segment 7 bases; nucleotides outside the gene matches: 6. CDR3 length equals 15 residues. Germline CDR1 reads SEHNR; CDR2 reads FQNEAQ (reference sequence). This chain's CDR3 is CASSFMGQGLNEQFF. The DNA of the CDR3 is TGTGCCAGCAGCTTTATGGGACAGGGGCTGAATGAGCAGTTCTTC.

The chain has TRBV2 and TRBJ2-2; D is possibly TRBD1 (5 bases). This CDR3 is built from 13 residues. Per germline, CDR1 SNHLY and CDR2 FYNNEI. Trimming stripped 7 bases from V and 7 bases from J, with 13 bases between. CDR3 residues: CASNRREVGELFF. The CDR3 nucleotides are TGTGCCAGCAACAGGAGAGAGGTCGGGGAGCTGTTTTTT. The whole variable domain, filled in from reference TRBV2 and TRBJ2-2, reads EPEVTQTPSHQVTQMGQEVILRCVPISNHLYFYWYRQILGQKVEFLVSFYNNEISEKSEIFDDQFSVERPDGSNFTLKIRSTKLEDSAMYFCASNRREVGELFFGEGSRLTVL.

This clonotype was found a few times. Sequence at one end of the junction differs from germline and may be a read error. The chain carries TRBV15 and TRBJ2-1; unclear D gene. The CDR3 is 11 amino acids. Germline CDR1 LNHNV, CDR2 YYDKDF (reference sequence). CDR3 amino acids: CATSRDGPPVF. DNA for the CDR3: TGTGCCACCAGCAGAGACGGCCCCCCCGTCTTC. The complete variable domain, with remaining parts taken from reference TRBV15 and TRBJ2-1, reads DAMVIQNPRYQVTQFGKPVTLSCSQTLNHNVMYWYQQKSSQAPKLLFHYYDKDFNNEADTPDNFQSRRPNTSFCFLDIRSPGLGDTAMYLCATSRDGPPVFGPGTRLTVL.

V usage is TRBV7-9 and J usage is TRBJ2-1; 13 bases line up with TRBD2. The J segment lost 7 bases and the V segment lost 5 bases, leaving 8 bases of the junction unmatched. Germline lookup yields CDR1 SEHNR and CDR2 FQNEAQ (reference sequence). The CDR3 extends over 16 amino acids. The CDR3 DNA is TGTGCCAGCAGCGCGTCGACTAGCGGGGGGAAAAATGAGCAGTTCTTC. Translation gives CASSASTSGGKNEQFF.